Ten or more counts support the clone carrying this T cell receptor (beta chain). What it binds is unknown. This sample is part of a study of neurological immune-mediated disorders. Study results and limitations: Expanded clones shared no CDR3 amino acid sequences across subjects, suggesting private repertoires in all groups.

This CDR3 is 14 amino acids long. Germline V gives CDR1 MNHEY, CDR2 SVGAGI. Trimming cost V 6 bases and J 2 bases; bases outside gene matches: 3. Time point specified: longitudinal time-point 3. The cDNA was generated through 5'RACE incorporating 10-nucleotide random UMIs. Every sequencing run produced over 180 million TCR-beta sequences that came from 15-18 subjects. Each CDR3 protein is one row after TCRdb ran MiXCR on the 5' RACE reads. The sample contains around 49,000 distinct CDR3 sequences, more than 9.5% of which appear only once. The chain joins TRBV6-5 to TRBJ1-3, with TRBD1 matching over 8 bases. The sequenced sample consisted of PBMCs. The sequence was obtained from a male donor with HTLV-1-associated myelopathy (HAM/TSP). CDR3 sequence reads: CASRQGDPGNTIYF. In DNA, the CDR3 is TGTGCCAGCAGACAGGGGGATCCTGGAAACACCATATATTTT.